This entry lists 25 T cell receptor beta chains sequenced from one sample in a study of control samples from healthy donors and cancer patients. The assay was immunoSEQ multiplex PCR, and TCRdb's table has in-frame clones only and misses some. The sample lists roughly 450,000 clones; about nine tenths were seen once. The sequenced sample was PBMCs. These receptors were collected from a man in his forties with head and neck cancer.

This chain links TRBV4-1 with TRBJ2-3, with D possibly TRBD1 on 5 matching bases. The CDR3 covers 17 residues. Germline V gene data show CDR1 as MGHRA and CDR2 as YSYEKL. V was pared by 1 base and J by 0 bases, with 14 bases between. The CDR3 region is CASSQVLTAESTDTQYF. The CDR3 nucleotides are TGCGCCAGCAGCCAAGTTTTGACAGCCGAGAGCACAGATACGCAGTATTTT.

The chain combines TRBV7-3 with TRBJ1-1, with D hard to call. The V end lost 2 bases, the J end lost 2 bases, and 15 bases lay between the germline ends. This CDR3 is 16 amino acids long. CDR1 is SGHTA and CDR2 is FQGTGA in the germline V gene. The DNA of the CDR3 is TGTGCCAGCAGCTTAGATGGTGGCGCTTTAAACACTGAAGCTTTCTTT. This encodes CASSLDGGALNTEAFF. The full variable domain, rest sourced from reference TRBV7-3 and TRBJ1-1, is GAGVSQTPSNKVTEKGKYVELRCDPISGHTALYWYRQSLGQGPEFLIYFQGTGAADDSGLPNDRFFAVRPEGSVSTLKIQRTERGDSAVYLCASSLDGGALNTEAFFGQGTRLTVV.

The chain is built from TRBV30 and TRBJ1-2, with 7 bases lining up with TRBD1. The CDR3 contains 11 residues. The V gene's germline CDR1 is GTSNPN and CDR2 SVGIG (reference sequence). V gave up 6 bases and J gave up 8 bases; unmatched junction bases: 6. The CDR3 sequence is CACSQGGGYTF. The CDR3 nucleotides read TGTGCCTGTAGCCAAGGGGGCGGCTACACCTTC.

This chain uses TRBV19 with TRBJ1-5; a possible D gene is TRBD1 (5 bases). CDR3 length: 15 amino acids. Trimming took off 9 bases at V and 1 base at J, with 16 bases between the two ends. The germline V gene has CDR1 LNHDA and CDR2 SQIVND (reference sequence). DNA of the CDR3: TGTGCCAGCCTTGACGGAGGGGCAAGCAATCAGCCCCAGCATTTT. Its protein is CASLDGGASNQPQHF.

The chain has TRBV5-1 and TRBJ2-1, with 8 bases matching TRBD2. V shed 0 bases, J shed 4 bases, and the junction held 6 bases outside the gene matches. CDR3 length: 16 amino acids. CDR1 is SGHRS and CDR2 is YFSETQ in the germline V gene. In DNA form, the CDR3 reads TGCGCCAGCAGCTTGGTAGTACTAGCGGTATACAATGAGCAGTTCTTC. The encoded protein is CASSLVVLAVYNEQFF.

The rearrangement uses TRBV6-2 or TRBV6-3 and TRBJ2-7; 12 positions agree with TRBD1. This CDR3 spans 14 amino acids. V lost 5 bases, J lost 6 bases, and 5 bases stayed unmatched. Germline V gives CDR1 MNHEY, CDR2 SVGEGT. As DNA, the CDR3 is TGTGCCAGCAGTGCCCGGGACAGGGGGCTCGAGCAGTACTTC. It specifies CASSARDRGLEQYF.

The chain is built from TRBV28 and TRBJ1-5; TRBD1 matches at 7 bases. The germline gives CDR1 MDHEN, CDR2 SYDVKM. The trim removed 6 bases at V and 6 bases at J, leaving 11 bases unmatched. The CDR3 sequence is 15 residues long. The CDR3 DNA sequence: TGTGCCAGCAGCTCTCCCCCAGGGGGGATTCAGCCCCAGCATTTT. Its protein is CASSSPPGGIQPQHF.

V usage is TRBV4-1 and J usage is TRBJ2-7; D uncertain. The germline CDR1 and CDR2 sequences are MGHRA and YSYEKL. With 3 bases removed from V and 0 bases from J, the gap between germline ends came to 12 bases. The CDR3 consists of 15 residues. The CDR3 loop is CASSQLAVSSYEQYF. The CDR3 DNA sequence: TGCGCCAGCAGCCAGTTGGCGGTTAGCTCCTACGAGCAGTACTTC.

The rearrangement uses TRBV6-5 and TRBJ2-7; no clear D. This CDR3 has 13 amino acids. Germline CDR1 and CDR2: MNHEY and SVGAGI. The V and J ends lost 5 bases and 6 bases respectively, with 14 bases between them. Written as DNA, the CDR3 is TGTGCCAGCAGTCGAGGCCAGGAAGGCGAGCAGTACTTC. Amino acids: CASSRGQEGEQYF.

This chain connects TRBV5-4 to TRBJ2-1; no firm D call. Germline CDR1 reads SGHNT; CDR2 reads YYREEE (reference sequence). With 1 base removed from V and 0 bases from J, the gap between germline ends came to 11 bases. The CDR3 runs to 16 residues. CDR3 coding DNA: TGTGCCAGCAGCTTGATATCTTTCTCCTCCTACAATGAGCAGTTCTTC. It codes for CASSLISFSSYNEQFF.

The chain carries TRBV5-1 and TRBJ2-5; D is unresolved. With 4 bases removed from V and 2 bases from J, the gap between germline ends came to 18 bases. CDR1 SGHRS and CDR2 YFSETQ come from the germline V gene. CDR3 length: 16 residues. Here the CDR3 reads CASSPPWTVGQETQYF. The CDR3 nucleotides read TGCGCCAGCAGCCCCCCCTGGACGGTGGGGCAAGAGACCCAGTACTTC.

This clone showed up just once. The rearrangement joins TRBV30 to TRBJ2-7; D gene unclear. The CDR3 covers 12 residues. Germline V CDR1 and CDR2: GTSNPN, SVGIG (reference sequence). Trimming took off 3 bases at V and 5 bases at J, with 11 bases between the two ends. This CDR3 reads CAWRGYPDEQYF. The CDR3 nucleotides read TGTGCCTGGAGGGGGTACCCGGACGAGCAGTACTTC.

The CDR3, as DNA: TGTGCCAGCTCACTCCCCAGGGGCGGGAGTTGGTACAATGAGCAGTTCTTC. Translation: CASSLPRGGSWYNEQFF. The J gene is TRBJ2-1, the V gene TRBV18; perhaps TRBD2 as D (7 bases). V lost 4 bases, J lost 4 bases, and 20 bases lay in between. CDR3 length: 17 amino acids. Germline V CDR1 and CDR2: KGHSH, LQKENI.

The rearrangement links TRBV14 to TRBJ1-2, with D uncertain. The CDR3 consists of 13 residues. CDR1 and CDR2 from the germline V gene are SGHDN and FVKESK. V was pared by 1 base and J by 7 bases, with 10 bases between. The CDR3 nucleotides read TGTGCCAGCAGCCAAGCCACCGTCGGTGGCTACACCTTC. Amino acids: CASSQATVGGYTF.

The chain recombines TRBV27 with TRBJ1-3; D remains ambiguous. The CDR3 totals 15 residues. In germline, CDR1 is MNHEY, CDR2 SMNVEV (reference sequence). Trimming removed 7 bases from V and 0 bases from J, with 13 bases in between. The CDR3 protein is CASTQDANSGNTIYF. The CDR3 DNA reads TGTGCCAGCACCCAGGACGCTAACTCTGGAAACACCATATATTTT.

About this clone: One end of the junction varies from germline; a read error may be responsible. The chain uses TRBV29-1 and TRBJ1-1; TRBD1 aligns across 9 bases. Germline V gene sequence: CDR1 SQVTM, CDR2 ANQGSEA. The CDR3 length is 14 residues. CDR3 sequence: CSVEGTGWDTKAFF. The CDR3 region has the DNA TGCAGCGTTGAGGGGACAGGGTGGGACACTAAAGCTTTCTTT.

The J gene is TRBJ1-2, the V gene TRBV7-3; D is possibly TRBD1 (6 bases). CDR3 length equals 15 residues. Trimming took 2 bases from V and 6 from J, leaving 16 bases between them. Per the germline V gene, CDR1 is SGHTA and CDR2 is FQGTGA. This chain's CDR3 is CASSLFPGQRDGYTF. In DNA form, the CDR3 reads TGTGCCAGCAGCTTATTCCCAGGACAGCGAGATGGCTACACCTTC. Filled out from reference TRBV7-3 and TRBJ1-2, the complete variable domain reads GAGVSQTPSNKVTEKGKYVELRCDPISGHTALYWYRQSLGQGPEFLIYFQGTGAADDSGLPNDRFFAVRPEGSVSTLKIQRTERGDSAVYLCASSLFPGQRDGYTFGSGTRLTVV.

CDR3 bases: TGTGCCAGCAGTTTAGGGGACAGGGGAGGCAAACTGTTTTTT. It is translated as CASSLGDRGGKLFF. V and J are TRBV28 and TRBJ1-4; 10 nucleotides match TRBD1. CDR1 and CDR2 from the germline V gene are MDHEN and SYDVKM. The V segment lost 2 bases and the J segment 11 bases; nucleotides outside the gene matches: 5. This CDR3 comprises 14 residues.

In DNA, the CDR3 is TGTGCCAGCAGCTTCACCCAGGGTCTGGGCAATGAGCAGTTCTTC. Translating gives CASSFTQGLGNEQFF. The V call is TRBV7-9, the J call TRBJ2-1, with D tentatively TRBD1 (5 bases). The CDR3 is 15 amino acids. Trimming took off 3 bases at V and 6 bases at J, with 15 bases between the two ends. Germline CDR1 is SEHNR and CDR2 is FQNEAQ (reference sequence).

DNA for the CDR3: TGTGCCAGCAAAGGACGTTGGGACGGCAATCAGCCCCAGCATTTT. Encoded protein: CASKGRWDGNQPQHF. The chain links TRBV28 to TRBJ1-5, with a possible D match to TRBD1 (5 bases). Germline CDR1 and CDR2: MDHEN and SYDVKM. V lost 7 bases and J 2 bases, leaving 15 bases between the germline ends. The length of the CDR3 is 15 residues.

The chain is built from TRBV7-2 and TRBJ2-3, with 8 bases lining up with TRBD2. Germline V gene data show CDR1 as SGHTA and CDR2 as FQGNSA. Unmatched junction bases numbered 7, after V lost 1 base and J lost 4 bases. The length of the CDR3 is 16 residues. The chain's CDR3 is CASSLVSSGSADTQYF. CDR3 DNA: TGTGCCAGCAGCTTAGTCTCCAGCGGGAGCGCAGATACGCAGTATTTT.

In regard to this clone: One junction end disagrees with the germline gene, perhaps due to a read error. The CDR3 here is CASSLTSGISHEQYF. DNA for the CDR3: TGTGCCAGCAGCTTGACTAGCGGGATCTCCCACGAGCAGTACTTC. The chain employs TRBV7-9 and TRBJ2-7; 11 bases fit TRBD2. CDR1 and CDR2 from the germline V gene are SEHNR and FQNEAQ (reference sequence). CDR3 size: 15 residues.

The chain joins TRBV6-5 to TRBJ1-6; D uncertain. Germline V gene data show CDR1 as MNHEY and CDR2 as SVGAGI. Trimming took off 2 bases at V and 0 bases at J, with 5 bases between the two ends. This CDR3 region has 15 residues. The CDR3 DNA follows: TGTGCCAGCAGTTACAGGAGCTCCTATAATTCACCCCTCCACTTT. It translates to CASSYRSSYNSPLHF.

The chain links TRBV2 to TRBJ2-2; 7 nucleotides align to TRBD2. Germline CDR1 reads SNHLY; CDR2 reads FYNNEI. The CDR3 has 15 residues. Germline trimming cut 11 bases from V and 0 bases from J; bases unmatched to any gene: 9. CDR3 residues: CAVRKLAANTGELFF. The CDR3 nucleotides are TGTGCCGTCCGTAAGCTAGCGGCGAACACCGGGGAGCTGTTTTTT.

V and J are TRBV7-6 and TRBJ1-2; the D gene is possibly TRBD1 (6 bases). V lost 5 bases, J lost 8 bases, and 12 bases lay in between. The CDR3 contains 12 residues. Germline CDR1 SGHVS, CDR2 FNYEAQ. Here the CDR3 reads CASSPGGHGYTF. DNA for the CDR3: TGTGCCAGCAGCCCCGGGGGGCACGGCTACACCTTC. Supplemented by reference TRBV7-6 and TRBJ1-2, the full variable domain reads GAGVSQSPRYKVTKRGQDVALRCDPISGHVSLYWYRQALGQGPEFLTYFNYEAQQDKSGLPNDRFSAERPEGSISTLTIQRTEQRDSAMYRCASSPGGHGYTFGSGTRLTVV.